The 29 T cell receptor beta chains given below trace back to one sample, sequenced in a study of CD8+CD57+ T cells in acquired aplastic anemia. Genomic DNA, the template, was used for profiling of the TCR beta VDJ and CDR3. TCRdb used MiXCR to reprocess the reads, holding one entry per CDR3 protein. The data contain 100,000 to 150,000 distinct CDR3 sequences, around 41% of them singletons. Sequenced material: sorted CD4+, CD8+, or CD8+CD57+ T cells (not recorded which) from PBMCs. The receptor source for this set is a human donor in good health, serving as a control.

In its sample, this clonotype was seen many times. The chain employs TRBV10-3 and TRBJ1-1, with 7 bases lining up with TRBD1. This CDR3 comprises 14 residues. J lost 11 bases, V lost 0 bases, and 9 bases had no gene match. Per germline, CDR1 ENHRY and CDR2 SYGVKD. The CDR3 loop reads CAISESEGAYGAFF. The CDR3 bases are TGTGCCATCAGTGAGTCGGAGGGGGCCTATGGTGCTTTCTTT.

The V and J genes are TRBV10-3 and TRBJ2-7; 9 nucleotides match TRBD1. This CDR3 is built from 14 residues. Germline CDR1 reads ENHRY; CDR2 reads SYGVKD. The trim removed 4 bases at V and 5 bases at J, leaving 6 bases unmatched. The CDR3: CAISGDRDINEQYF. For the CDR3, the DNA is TGTGCCATCAGTGGGGACAGGGACATCAACGAGCAGTACTTC.

The V call is TRBV20-1, the J call TRBJ2-1; 11 bases agree with TRBD2. The J segment lost 5 bases and the V segment lost 6 bases, leaving 9 bases of the junction unmatched. CDR3 length: 15 amino acids. From germline, CDR1 is DFQATT and CDR2 SNEGSKA (reference sequence). The CDR3 DNA reads as TGCAGTGCCGAGAGGGGGACTAGCGGCAACAATGAGCAGTTCTTC. It specifies CSAERGTSGNNEQFF.

Note on this clonotype: This may come from a read error, since a much larger clone is one base off. This sequence joins TRBV11-2 and TRBJ2-1, with 10 bases aligning to TRBD2. The V gene's germline CDR1 is SGHAT and CDR2 FQNNGV. The trim removed 4 bases at V and 8 bases at J, leaving 11 bases unmatched. This CDR3 contains 16 residues. CDR3 amino acids: CASSSYARLAGHEQFF. In DNA form, the CDR3 reads TGTGCCAGCAGCTCTTATGCGAGACTAGCGGGCCATGAGCAGTTCTTC.

This chain joins TRBV10-3 and TRBJ2-1; 10 nucleotides align to TRBD1. This CDR3 region has 15 residues. Germline lookup yields CDR1 ENHRY and CDR2 SYGVKD. J lost 12 bases, V lost 6 bases, and 14 bases had no gene match. CDR3 loop: CAIRAIRDRGKGQFF. The CDR3 nucleotides read TGTGCCATCAGGGCCATCCGGGACAGGGGTAAAGGGCAGTTCTTC.

This clonotype came up once. The chain carries TRBV15 and TRBJ2-7; TRBD2 is a possible D gene (6 bases). The CDR3 loop spans 14 amino acids. In germline, CDR1 is LNHNV, CDR2 YYDKDF (reference sequence). Deletions cut 8 bases from V and 3 bases from J, with 17 bases between. CDR3: CATSYGGGNYEQYF. The CDR3 DNA follows: TGTGCCACCTCATATGGTGGGGGGAACTACGAGCAGTACTTC.

Comment on this clonotype: A much larger clone lies one base from this, so it may be a read error. The V gene is TRBV20-1, the J gene TRBJ2-7, with TRBD1 matching 9 bases. Per germline, CDR1 DFQATT and CDR2 SNEGSKA (reference sequence). Trimming removed 0 bases from V and 7 bases from J; junction bases left unmatched: 4. This CDR3 region has 13 residues. CDR3 residues: CSAREGQGNEQYF. The CDR3 DNA is TGCAGTGCTAGAGAGGGACAGGGAAATGAGCAGTACTTC.

V usage is TRBV20-1 and J usage is TRBJ2-3, with TRBD1 identical over 8 bases. Germline CDR1 is DFQATT and CDR2 is SNEGSKA (reference sequence). The ends lost 6 bases at V and 11 bases at J; junction bases unmatched: 7. The CDR3 is 11 amino acids. Written as DNA, the CDR3 is TGCAGTGCCATTGACAGGGGACGGCAGTATTTT. Its protein product is CSAIDRGRQYF.

In this sample, this clonotype turned up many times. The chain carries TRBV7-7 and TRBJ2-1; no clear D. Germline V gene sequence: CDR1 SSHAT, CDR2 FNYEAQ (reference sequence). The length of the CDR3 is 13 residues. V was cut by 1 base and J by 4 bases, with 5 bases left in between. Here the CDR3 DNA reads TGTGCCAGCAGCTTAGACCGATACAATGAGCAGTTCTTC. Protein sequence: CASSLDRYNEQFF.

The chain joins TRBV5-4 to TRBJ1-5, with D unresolved. This CDR3 has 14 amino acids. V was shortened by 2 bases and J by 4 bases, with 10 bases between the two germline ends. Per germline, CDR1 SGHNT and CDR2 YYREEE (reference sequence). CDR3 sequence (DNA): TGTGCCAGCAGCTTATCGTCGGGAAATCAGCCCCAGCATTTT. This sequence encodes CASSLSSGNQPQHF.

This sequence joins TRBV5-1 and TRBJ1-4; 7 nucleotides match TRBD1. CDR3 length: 15 residues. CDR1 is SGHRS, CDR2 YFSETQ, per germline. With 0 bases clipped from V and 1 base from J, the junction kept 0 bases outside the gene matches. The CDR3 spells CASSLDRGTNEKLFF. The CDR3 nucleotides read TGCGCCAGCAGCTTGGACAGGGGAACTAATGAAAAACTGTTTTTT.

This clonotype was counted only a few times. This chain links TRBV19 with TRBJ1-5; D remains ambiguous. Between the trimmed V and J ends, which lost 6 bases and 3 bases, there was a span of 15 bases. The V gene's germline CDR1 is LNHDA and CDR2 SQIVND (reference sequence). CDR3 size: 15 residues. CDR3 nucleotides: TGTGCCAGTAGCCCCATAGGAGGGTTCAATCAGCCCCAGCATTTT. As protein: CASSPIGGFNQPQHF.

V gene TRBV15 combines with J gene TRBJ1-2; D remains unclear. Germline lookup yields CDR1 LNHNV and CDR2 YYDKDF (reference sequence). The germline V and J ends were trimmed by 3 bases and 8 bases, with 19 bases remaining between them. The CDR3 is 15 residues long. The CDR3 loop reads CATSSRGPSYRGYTF. The CDR3 DNA reads TGTGCCACCAGCAGTCGAGGACCGTCATATCGGGGCTACACCTTC.

This clonotype was counted many times. The gene calls are TRBV10-2 and TRBJ2-7; 8 positions match TRBD1. Trimming cost V 0 bases and J 7 bases; bases outside gene matches: 8. CDR1 is WSHSY, CDR2 SAAADI, per germline. This CDR3 has 15 residues. The CDR3 DNA follows: TGCGCCAGCAGTGAGTCGACGGCCAGGGGGCTTGAGCAGTACTTC. The encoded protein is CASSESTARGLEQYF.

This clonotype was seen repeatedly, ten times or more. The chain recombines TRBV20-1 with TRBJ1-5, with D maybe TRBD1 (6 bases). This CDR3 has 15 amino acids. V lost 1 base to trimming and J lost 0 bases, with 10 bases between them. Germline V CDR1 and CDR2: DFQATT, SNEGSKA (reference sequence). CDR3 coding DNA: TGCAGTGCTAGAGTAGGACAGATTAGCAATCAGCCCCAGCATTTT. It specifies CSARVGQISNQPQHF.

Points on this clonotype: Relative to the germline gene, one junction end is altered; a read error may explain this. This chain joins TRBV19 and TRBJ1-2; 8 bases are shared with TRBD1. Germline V gene data show CDR1 as LNHDA and CDR2 as SQIVND (reference sequence). The CDR3 totals 14 residues. CDR3 residues: CSSSTTGVGYGYTF. DNA for the CDR3: TGTTCCAGCAGTACGACAGGGGTGGGCTATGGCTACACCTTC. Drawing the rest from reference TRBV19 and TRBJ1-2, the complete variable domain is DGGITQSPKYLFRKEGQNVTLSCEQNLNHDAMYWYRQDPGQGLRLIYYSQIVNDFQKGDIAEGYSVSREKKESFPLTVTSAQKNPTAFYLCSSSTTGVGYGYTFGSGTRLTVV.

Ten or more counts support this clonotype. The CDR3 reads CASSVKGYGYTF. The CDR3 nucleotides are TGTGCCAGCAGCGTAAAAGGTTATGGCTACACCTTC. The V call is TRBV28, the J call TRBJ1-2; no clear D. The germline V gene encodes CDR1 MDHEN and CDR2 SYDVKM. This CDR3 is 12 amino acids long. Trimming pared 6 bases from V and 5 bases from J, leaving 10 bases between.

In this sample, this clonotype turned up many times. V gene TRBV20-1 combines with J gene TRBJ2-2, with 7 bases matching TRBD1. There are 14 residues in the CDR3. Trimming cost V 5 bases and J 6 bases; bases outside gene matches: 9. Germline V gene sequence: CDR1 DFQATT, CDR2 SNEGSKA (reference sequence). The CDR3 coding sequence is TGCAGTGCTTCTAGACAGGGTATTGCCGGGGAGCTGTTTTTT. It specifies CSASRQGIAGELFF.

This sequence joins TRBV2 and TRBJ1-6; D is unresolved. From germline, CDR1 is SNHLY and CDR2 FYNNEI. V lost 6 bases to trimming and J lost 15 bases, with 21 bases between them. CDR3 size: 14 residues. CDR3 sequence reads: CASSKTKKDRLLHF. Here the CDR3 DNA reads TGTGCCAGCAGCAAAACAAAAAAAGACCGGCTCCTCCACTTT.

This clonotype was seen repeatedly, ten times or more. The chain links TRBV6-1 to TRBJ1-5; no definite D call. V lost 4 bases to trimming and J lost 0 bases, with 7 bases between them. CDR1 and CDR2 (germline): MNHNS, SASEGT. The CDR3 runs 14 residues. CDR3 in amino acids: CASSAQDSNQPQHF. The CDR3 DNA reads as TGTGCCAGCAGTGCTCAGGATAGCAATCAGCCCCAGCATTTT.

V usage is TRBV29-1 and J usage is TRBJ1-6; the D gene is possibly TRBD1 (5 bases). V was cut by 4 bases and J by 7 bases, with 8 bases left in between. Germline V CDR1 and CDR2: SQVTM, ANQGSEA. The CDR3 spans 12 residues. The DNA of the CDR3 is TGCAGCGTTGGGGAGGGGAATTCACCCCTCCACTTT. This codes for CSVGEGNSPLHF.

The gene calls are TRBV4-1 and TRBJ2-3, with 15 bases identical to TRBD2. This CDR3 contains 18 residues. Unmatched junction bases numbered 9, after V lost 3 bases and J lost 5 bases. Germline lookup yields CDR1 MGHRA and CDR2 YSYEKL. This CDR3 is CASSHGLAGGPGRDTQYF. CDR3 sequence (DNA): TGCGCCAGCAGCCACGGACTAGCGGGGGGGCCGGGGCGAGATACGCAGTATTTT.

The chain has TRBV27 and TRBJ1-2; TRBD1 matches at 7 bases. The V gene end was trimmed by 3 bases and the J gene end by 4 bases; junction bases not matched to a gene: 5. The CDR3 covers 14 residues. Germline V gene sequence: CDR1 MNHEY, CDR2 SMNVEV (reference sequence). CDR3 nucleotides: TGTGCCAGCAGTTTCTCGGGACAGAGCTATGGCTACACCTTC. It is translated as CASSFSGQSYGYTF.

At least ten counts were recorded for this clonotype. This chain connects TRBV30 to TRBJ1-2, with TRBD1 as a possible D gene (5 bases). The germline gives CDR1 GTSNPN, CDR2 SVGIG (reference sequence). Trimming cost V 2 bases and J 0 bases, with 13 bases left between them. The CDR3 has 15 residues. The DNA of the CDR3 is TGTGCCTGGAGTACCCGGGGCGGAGCTAACTATGGCTACACCTTC. It is translated as CAWSTRGGANYGYTF.

Concerning this clonotype: This sequence may be a read error, since a much larger clone differs from it by one base. The chain recombines TRBV2 with TRBJ2-3, with 7 nucleotides matching TRBD1. This CDR3 has 16 residues. Per germline, CDR1 SNHLY and CDR2 FYNNEI. The CDR3 here is CAGSYSRTGRTDTQYF. The CDR3 DNA reads TGTGCCGGCAGTTACTCCCGGACAGGTCGCACAGATACGCAGTATTTT.

There are a few counts of this clonotype. The genes are TRBV2 and TRBJ1-2; 7 bases match TRBD1. Looked up from germline, CDR1 is SNHLY and CDR2 is FYNNEI. J was trimmed by 8 bases and V by 3 bases; bases with no gene match: 6. The CDR3 runs to 13 residues. The CDR3 DNA reads as TGTGCCAGCAGTGAGTTGCAGGGGGACGGCTACACCTTC. Residues: CASSELQGDGYTF. The full variable domain, with the rest looked up from reference TRBV2 and TRBJ1-2, is EPEVTQTPSHQVTQMGQEVILRCVPISNHLYFYWYRQILGQKVEFLVSFYNNEISEKSEIFDDQFSVERPDGSNFTLKIRSTKLEDSAMYFCASSELQGDGYTFGSGTRLTVV.

The chain carries TRBV5-1 and TRBJ1-1; D is unresolved. Germline V lookup: CDR1 SGHRS, CDR2 YFSETQ. The CDR3 is 16 residues long. The V and J ends lost 8 bases and 2 bases respectively, with 22 bases between them. CDR3 sequence (DNA): TGCGCCAGTCTTAAAAACACGGTGGGTGGTAACACTGAAGCTTTCTTT. This codes for CASLKNTVGGNTEAFF.

The genes are TRBV10-3 and TRBJ1-2; 7 nucleotides align to TRBD1. With 7 bases clipped from V and 0 bases from J, the junction kept 14 bases outside the gene matches. This CDR3 is 17 amino acids long. CDR1 and CDR2 (germline): ENHRY, SYGVKD. The CDR3 loop is CAITGAGQTSSNYGYTF. CDR3 coding DNA: TGTGCCATCACTGGCGCGGGACAGACCTCCTCTAACTATGGCTACACCTTC.

This clonotype has a handful of counts. A much larger clone differs from this one at a single base, so this may be a read error. V gene TRBV25-1 combines with J gene TRBJ1-4, with 11 bases fitting TRBD1. There are 18 residues in the CDR3. Germline assignment: CDR1 MGHDK and CDR2 SYGVNS. CDR3 nucleotides: TGTGCCAGCAGTGATAGTCGGACAGGGGGCGCCTGGCGAGAAAAACTGTCTTTT. The encoded protein is CASSDSRTGGAWREKLSF.